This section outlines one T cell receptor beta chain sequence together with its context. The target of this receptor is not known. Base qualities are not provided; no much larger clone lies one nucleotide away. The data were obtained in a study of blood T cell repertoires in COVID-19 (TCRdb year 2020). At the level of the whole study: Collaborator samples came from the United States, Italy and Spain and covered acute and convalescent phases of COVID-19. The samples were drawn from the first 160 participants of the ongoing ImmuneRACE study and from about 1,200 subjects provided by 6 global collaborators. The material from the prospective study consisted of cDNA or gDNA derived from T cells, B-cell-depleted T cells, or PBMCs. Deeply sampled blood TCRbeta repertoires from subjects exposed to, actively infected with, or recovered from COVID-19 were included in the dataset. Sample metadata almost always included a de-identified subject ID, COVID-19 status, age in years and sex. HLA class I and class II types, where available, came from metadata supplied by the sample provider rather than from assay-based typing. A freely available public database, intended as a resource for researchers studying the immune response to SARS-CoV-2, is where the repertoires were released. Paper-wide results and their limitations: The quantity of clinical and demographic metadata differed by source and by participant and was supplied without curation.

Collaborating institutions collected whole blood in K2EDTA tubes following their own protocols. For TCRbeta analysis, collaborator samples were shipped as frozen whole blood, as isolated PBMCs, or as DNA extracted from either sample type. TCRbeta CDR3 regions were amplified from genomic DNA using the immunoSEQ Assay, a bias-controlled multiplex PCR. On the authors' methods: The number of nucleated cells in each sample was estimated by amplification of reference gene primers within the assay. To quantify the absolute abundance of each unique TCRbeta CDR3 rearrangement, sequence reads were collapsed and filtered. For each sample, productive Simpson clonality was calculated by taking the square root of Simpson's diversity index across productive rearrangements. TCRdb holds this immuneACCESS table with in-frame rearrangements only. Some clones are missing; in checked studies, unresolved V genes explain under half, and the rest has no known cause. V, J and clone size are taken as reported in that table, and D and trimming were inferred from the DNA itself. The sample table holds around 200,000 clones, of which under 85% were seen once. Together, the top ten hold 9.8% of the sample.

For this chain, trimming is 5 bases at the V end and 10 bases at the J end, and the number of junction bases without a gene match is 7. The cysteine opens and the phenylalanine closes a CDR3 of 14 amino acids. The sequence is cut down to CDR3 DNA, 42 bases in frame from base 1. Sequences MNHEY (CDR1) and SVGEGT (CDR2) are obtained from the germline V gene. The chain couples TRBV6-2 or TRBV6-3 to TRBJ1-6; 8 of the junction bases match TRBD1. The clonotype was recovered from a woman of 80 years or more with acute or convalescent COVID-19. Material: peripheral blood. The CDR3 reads CASSAGQGGSPLHF. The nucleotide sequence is TGTGCCAGCAGTGCCGGACAGGGAGGCTCACCCCTCCACTTT.